The table lists the clone carrying this T cell receptor beta chain with many counts. As yet, its antigen is unknown. This record comes from a study of T cell repertoires in cytomegalovirus infection. Looking at the study overall: In public TCR beta signatures, there were indications of both CMV infection and matching HLA type. Whole-study results and caveats: Clonotypes of TCR beta that were HLA-C-restricted and CMV-specific dominated the ex vivo response. People with CMV and the relevant HLA were identified by cumulative public TCR beta family frequency.

V was pared by 2 bases and J by 1 base, with 2 bases of the junction left unmatched. Germline lookup yields CDR1 KGHDR and CDR2 SFDVKD. The CDR3 has 16 amino acids. Using its own MiXCR run on the reads, TCRdb lists one record per CDR3 protein. The sample includes 450,000 to 600,000 distinct CDR3 sequences, approximately 10% seen only once; the top ten take about 10%. The TCR originated in a human donor in good health (CMV status not recorded). Some clones in this sample may be carry-over from other donors' samples. Material: PBMCs. The genes are TRBV24-1 and TRBJ2-3; 10 bases line up with TRBD2. The CDR3 reads CATSDYLAGGTDTQYF. The CDR3 nucleotides are TGTGCCACCAGTGATTATCTAGCGGGGGGCACAGATACGCAGTATTTT.